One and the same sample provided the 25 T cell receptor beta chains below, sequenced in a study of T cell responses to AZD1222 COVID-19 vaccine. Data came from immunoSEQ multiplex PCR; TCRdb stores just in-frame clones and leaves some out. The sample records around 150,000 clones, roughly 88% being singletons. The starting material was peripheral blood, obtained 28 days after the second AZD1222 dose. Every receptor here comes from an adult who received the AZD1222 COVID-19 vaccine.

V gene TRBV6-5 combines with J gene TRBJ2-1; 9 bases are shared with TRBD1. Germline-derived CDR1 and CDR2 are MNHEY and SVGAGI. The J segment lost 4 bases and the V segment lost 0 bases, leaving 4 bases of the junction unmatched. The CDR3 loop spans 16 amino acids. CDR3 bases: TGTGCCAGCAGTTACTCGAGACAGGGGGGGTACAATGAGCAGTTCTTC. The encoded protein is CASSYSRQGGYNEQFF.

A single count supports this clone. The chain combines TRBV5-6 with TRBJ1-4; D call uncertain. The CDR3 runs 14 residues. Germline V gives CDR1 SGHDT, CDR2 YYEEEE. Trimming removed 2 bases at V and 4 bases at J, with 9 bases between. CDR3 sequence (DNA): TGTGCCAGCAGCTTAAGGGAACTTAATGAAAAACTGTTTTTT. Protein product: CASSLRELNEKLFF.

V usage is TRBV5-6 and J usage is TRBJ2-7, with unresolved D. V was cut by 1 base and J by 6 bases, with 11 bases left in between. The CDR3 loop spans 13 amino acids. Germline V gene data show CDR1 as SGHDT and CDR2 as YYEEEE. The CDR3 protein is CASSLRVGREQYF. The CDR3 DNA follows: TGTGCCAGCAGCTTGAGGGTAGGCCGCGAGCAGTACTTC.

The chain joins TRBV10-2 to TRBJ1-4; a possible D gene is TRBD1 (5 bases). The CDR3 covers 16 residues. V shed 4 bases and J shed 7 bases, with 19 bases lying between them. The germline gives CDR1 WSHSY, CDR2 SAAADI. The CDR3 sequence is CASSVTYGGRAEKLFF. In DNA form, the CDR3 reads TGCGCCAGCAGTGTAACGTATGGGGGTCGGGCTGAAAAACTGTTTTTT.

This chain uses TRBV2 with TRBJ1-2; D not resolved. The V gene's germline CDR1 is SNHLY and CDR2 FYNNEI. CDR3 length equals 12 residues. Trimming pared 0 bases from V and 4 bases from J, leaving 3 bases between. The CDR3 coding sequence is TGTGCCAGCAGTGAAGCGGGCTATGGCTACACCTTC. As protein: CASSEAGYGYTF.

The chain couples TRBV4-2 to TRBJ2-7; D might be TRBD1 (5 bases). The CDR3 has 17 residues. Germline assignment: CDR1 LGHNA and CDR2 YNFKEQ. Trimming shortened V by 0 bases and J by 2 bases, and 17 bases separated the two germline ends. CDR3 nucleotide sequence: TGTGCCAGCAGCCAAGACCGTACAGGTTCCCTTGCCTACGAGCAGTACTTC. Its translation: CASSQDRTGSLAYEQYF.

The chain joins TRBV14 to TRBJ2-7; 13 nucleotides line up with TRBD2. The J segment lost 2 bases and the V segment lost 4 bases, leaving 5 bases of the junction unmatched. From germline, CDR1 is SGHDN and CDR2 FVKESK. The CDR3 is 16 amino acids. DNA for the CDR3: TGTGCCAGCAGCCTCATAGGGACTAGCGGGACCTACGAGCAGTACTTC. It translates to CASSLIGTSGTYEQYF.

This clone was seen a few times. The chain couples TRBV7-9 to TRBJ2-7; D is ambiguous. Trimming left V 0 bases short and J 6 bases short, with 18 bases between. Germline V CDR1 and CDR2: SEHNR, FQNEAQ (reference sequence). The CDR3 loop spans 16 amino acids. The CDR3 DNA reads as TGTGCCAGCAGCTTAGCGCTCGCAGGAGCCCGGCTCGAGCAGTACTTC. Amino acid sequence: CASSLALAGARLEQYF.

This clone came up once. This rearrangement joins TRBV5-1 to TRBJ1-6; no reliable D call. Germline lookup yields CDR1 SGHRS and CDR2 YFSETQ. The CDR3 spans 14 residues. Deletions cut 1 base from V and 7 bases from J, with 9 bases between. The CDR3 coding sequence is TGCGCCAGCAGCTTGTTCACAGAAAATTCACCCCTCCACTTT. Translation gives CASSLFTENSPLHF.

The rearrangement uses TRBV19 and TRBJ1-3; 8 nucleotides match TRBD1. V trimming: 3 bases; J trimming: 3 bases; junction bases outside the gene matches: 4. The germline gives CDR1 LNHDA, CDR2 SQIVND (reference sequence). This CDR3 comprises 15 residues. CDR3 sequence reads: CASSMRDRYGNTIYF. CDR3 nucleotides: TGTGCCAGTAGTATGCGGGACAGGTATGGAAACACCATATATTTT.

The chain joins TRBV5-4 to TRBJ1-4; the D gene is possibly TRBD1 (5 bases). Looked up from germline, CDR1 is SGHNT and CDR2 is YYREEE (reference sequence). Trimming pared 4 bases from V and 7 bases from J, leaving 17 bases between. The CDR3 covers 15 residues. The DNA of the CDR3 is TGTGCCAGCAGCCTAGGACGGGACCAGGGTGAAAAACTGTTTTTT. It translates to CASSLGRDQGEKLFF.

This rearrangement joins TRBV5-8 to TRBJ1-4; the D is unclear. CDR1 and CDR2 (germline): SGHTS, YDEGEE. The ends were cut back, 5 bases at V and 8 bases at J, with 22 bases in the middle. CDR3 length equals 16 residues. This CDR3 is CASRQKPGRMEEKLFF. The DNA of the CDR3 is TGTGCCAGCAGACAAAAGCCGGGAAGGATGGAAGAAAAACTGTTTTTT. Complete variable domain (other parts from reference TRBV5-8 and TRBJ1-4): EAGVTQSPTHLIKTRGQQATLRCSPISGHTSVYWYQQALGLGLQFLLWYDEGEERNRGNFPPRFSGRQFPNYSSELNVNALELEDSALYLCASRQKPGRMEEKLFFGSGTQLSVL.

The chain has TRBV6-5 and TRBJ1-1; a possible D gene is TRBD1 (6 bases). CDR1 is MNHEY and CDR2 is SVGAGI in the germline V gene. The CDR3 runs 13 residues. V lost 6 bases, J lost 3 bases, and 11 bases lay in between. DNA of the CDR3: TGTGCCAGCAGGAGACAGGATTACACTGAAGCTTTCTTT. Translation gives CASRRQDYTEAFF.

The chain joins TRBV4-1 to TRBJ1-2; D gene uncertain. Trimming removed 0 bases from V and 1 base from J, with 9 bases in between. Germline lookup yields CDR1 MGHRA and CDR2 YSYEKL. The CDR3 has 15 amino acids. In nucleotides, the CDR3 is TGCGCCAGCAGCCAAGAACCGGGAGGTAACTATGGCTACACCTTC. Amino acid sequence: CASSQEPGGNYGYTF.

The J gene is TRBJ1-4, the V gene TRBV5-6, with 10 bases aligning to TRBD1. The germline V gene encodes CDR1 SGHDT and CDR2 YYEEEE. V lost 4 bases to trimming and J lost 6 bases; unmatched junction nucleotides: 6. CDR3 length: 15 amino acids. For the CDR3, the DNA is TGTGCCAGCAGCCGGCCGGGACAGGGGCATGAAAAACTGTTTTTT. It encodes CASSRPGQGHEKLFF.

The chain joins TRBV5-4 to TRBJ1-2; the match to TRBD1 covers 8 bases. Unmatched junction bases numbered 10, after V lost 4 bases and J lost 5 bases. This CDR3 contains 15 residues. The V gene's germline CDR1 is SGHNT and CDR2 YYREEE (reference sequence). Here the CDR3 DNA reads TGTGCCAGCAGCCCCGGGACAGGCCCCGGGTATGGCTACACCTTC. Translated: CASSPGTGPGYGYTF.

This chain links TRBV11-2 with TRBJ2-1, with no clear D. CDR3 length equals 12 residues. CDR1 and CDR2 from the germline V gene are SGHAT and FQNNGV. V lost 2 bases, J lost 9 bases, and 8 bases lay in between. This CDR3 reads CASSLKRIEQFF. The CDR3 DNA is TGTGCCAGCAGCTTAAAGCGAATTGAGCAGTTCTTC.

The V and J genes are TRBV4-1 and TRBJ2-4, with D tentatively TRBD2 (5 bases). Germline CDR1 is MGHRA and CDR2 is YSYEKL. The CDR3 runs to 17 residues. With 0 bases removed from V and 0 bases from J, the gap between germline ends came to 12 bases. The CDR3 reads CASSQESRAPAKNIQYF. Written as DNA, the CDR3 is TGCGCCAGCAGCCAAGAGTCGAGGGCTCCAGCCAAAAACATTCAGTACTTC.

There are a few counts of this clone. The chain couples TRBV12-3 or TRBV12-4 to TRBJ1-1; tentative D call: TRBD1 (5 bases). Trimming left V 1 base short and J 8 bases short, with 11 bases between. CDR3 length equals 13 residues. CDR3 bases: TGTGCCAGCAGTTTAGTGGCAGGGAGGGAAGCTTTCTTT. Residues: CASSLVAGREAFF.

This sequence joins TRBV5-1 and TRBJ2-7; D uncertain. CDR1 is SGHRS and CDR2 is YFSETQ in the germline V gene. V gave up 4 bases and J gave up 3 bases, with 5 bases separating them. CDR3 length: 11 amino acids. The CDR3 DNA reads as TGCGCCAGCAGCGGGCTCTACGAGCAGTACTTC. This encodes CASSGLYEQYF.

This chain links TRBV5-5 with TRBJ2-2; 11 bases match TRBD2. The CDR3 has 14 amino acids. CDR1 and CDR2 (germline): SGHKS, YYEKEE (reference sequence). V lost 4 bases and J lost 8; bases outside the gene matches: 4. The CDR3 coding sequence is TGTGCCAGCAGCCTGGGACTAGCGGTAGGGGAGCTGTTTTTT. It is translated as CASSLGLAVGELFF.

As DNA, the CDR3 is TGTGCCAGCAGCCAGGCCAGCGGGCTCAGCTACGAGCAGTACTTC. This encodes CASSQASGLSYEQYF. The V and J genes are TRBV3-1 (or the pseudogene TRBV3-2) and TRBJ2-7, with a possible D match to TRBD2 (6 bases). The CDR3 runs to 15 residues. Per the germline V gene, CDR1 is LGHDT and CDR2 is YNNKEL (reference sequence). The V end lost 3 bases, the J end lost 3 bases, and 15 bases lay between the germline ends.

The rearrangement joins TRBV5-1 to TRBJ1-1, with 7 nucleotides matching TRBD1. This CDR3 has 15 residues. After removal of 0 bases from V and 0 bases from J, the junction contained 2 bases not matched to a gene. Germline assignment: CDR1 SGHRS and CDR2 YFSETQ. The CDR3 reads CASSLVGTVNTEAFF. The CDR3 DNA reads TGCGCCAGCAGCTTGGTTGGGACAGTGAACACTGAAGCTTTCTTT.

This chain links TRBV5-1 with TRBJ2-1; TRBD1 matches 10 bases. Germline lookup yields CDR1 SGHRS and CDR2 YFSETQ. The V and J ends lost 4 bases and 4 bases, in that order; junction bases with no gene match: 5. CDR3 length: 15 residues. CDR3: CASSSRTGGYNEQFF. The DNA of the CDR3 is TGCGCCAGCAGCAGCAGGACAGGGGGATACAATGAGCAGTTCTTC.

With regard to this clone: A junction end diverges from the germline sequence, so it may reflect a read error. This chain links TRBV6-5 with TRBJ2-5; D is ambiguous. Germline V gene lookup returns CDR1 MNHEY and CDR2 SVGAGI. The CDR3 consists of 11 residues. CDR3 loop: CASRYLATQYF. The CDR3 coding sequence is TGTGCCAGCAGATACTTAGCCACCCAGTACTTC.